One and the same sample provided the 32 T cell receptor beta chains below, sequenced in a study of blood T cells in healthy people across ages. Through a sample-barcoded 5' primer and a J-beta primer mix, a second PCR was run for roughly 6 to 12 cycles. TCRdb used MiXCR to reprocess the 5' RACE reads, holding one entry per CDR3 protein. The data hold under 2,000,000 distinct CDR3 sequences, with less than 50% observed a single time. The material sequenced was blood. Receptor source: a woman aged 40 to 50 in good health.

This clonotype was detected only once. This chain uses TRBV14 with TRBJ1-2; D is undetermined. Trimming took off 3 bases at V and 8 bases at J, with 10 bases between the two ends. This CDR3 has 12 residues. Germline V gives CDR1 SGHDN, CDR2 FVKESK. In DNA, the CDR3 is TGTGCCAGCAGCCAGTCCTCGGGCGGCTACACCTTC. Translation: CASSQSSGGYTF. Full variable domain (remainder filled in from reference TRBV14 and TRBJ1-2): EAGVTQFPSHSVIEKGQTVTLRCDPISGHDNLYWYRRVMGKEIKFLLHFVKESKQDESGMPNNRFLAERTGGTYSTLKVQPAELEDSGVYFCASSQSSGGYTFGSGTRLTVV.

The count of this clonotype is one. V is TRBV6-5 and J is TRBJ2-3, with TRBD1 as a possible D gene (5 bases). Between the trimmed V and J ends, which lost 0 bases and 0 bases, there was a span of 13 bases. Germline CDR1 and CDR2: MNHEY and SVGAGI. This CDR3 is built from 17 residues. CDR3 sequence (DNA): TGTGCCAGCAGTTACTCCCCAACAGGTACTAGCACAGATACGCAGTATTTT. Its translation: CASSYSPTGTSTDTQYF.

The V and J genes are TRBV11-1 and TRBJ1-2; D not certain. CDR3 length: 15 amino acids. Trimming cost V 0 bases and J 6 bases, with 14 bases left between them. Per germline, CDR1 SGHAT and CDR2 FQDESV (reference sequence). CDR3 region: CASSLAAVGSHGYTF. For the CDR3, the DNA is TGTGCCAGCAGCTTAGCGGCGGTGGGCTCCCATGGCTACACCTTC. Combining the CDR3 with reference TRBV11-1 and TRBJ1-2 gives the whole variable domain EAEVAQSPRYKITEKSQAVAFWCDPISGHATLYWYRQILGQGPELLVQFQDESVVDDSQLPKDRFSAERLKGVDSTLKIQPAELGDSAMYLCASSLAAVGSHGYTFGSGTRLTVV.

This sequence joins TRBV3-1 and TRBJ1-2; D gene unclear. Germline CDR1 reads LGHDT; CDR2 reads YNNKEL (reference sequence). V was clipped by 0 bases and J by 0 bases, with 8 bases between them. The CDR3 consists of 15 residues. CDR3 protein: CASSQETGANYGYTF. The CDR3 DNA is TGTGCCAGCAGCCAAGAGACTGGGGCTAACTATGGCTACACCTTC.

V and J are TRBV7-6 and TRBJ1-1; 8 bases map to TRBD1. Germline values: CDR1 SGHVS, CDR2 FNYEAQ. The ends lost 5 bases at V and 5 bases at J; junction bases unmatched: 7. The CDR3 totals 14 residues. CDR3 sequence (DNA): TGTGCCAGCAGCCCTAATACAGGGGGAACTGAAGCTTTCTTT. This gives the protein CASSPNTGGTEAFF.

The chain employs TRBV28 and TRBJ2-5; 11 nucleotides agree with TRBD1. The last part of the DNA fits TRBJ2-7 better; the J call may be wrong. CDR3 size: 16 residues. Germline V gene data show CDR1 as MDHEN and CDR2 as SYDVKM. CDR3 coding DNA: TGTGCCAGCAGGCCCCGCGGACAGGGGGCGATTGGCGAGCAGTACTTC. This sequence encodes CASRPRGQGAIGEQYF.

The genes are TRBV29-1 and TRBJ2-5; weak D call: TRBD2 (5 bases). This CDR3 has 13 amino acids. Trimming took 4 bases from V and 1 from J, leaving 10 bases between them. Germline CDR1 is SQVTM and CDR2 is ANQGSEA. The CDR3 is CSVAGSIQETQYF. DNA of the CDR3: TGCAGCGTTGCGGGGAGCATCCAAGAGACCCAGTACTTC.

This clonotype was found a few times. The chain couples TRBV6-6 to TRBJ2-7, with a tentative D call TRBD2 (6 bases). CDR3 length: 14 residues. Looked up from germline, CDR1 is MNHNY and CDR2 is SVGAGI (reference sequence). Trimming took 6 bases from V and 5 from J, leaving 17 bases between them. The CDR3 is CASRRQGGVNEQYF. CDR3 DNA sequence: TGTGCCAGCAGGCGCCAGGGAGGTGTTAACGAGCAGTACTTC.

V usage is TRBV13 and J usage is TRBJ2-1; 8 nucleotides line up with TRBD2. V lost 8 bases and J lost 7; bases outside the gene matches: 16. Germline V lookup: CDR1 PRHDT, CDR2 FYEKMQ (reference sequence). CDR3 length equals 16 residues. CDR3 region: CASGRSSGWEWNEQFF. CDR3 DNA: TGTGCCAGCGGTCGGTCTAGCGGGTGGGAGTGGAATGAGCAGTTCTTC. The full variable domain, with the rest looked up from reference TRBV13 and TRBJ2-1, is AAGVIQSPRHLIKEKRETATLKCYPIPRHDTVYWYQQGPGQDPQFLISFYEKMQSDKGSIPDRFSAQQFSDYHSELNMSSLELGDSALYFCASGRSSGWEWNEQFFGPGTRLTVL.

CDR3 sequence reads: CASSPRDRRTLNSPLHF. The CDR3 region has the DNA TGTGCCAGCAGCCCCCGGGACAGGAGGACCTTAAATTCACCCCTCCACTTT. The gene calls are TRBV7-9 and TRBJ1-6; 8 nucleotides match TRBD1. The CDR3 consists of 17 residues. Germline lookup yields CDR1 SEHNR and CDR2 FQNEAQ (reference sequence). V was clipped by 5 bases and J by 7 bases; unmatched bases: 13.

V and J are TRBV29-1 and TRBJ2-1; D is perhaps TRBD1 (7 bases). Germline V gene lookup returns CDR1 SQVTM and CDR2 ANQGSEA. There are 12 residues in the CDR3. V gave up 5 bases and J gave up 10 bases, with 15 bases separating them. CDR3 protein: CSVRRGPREQFF. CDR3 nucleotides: TGCAGCGTTCGGAGGGGGCCGCGAGAGCAGTTCTTC.

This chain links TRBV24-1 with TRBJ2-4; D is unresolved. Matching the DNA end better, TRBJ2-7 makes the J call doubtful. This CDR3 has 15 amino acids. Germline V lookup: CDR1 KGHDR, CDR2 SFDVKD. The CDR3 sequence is CATSESWGIGYEQYF. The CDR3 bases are TGTGCCACCAGTGAGAGTTGGGGTATTGGATACGAGCAGTACTTC.

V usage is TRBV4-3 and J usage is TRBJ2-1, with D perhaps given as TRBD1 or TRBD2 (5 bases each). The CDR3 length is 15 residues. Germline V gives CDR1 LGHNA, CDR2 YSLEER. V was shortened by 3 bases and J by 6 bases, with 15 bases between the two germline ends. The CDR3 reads CASSHGVGLSNEQFF. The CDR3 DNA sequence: TGCGCCAGCAGCCACGGGGTGGGGCTCTCCAATGAGCAGTTCTTC.

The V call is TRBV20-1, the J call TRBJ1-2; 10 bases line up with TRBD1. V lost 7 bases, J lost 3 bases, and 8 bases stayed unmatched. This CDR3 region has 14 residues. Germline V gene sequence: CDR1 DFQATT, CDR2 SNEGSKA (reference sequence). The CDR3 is CSGSRQGADYGYTF. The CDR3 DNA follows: TGCAGTGGTAGCCGACAGGGGGCGGACTATGGCTACACCTTC.

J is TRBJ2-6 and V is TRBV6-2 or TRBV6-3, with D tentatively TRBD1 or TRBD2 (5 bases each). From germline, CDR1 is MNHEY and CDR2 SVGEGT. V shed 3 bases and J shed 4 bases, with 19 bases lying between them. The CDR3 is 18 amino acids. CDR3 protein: CASSYRDGRGLGANVLTF. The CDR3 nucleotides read TGTGCCAGCAGTTATCGGGACGGTCGGGGCCTGGGGGCCAACGTCCTGACTTTC.

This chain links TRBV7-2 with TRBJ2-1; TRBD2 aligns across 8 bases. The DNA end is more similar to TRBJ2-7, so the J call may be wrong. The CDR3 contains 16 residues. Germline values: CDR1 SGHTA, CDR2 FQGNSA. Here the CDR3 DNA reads TGTGCCAGCAGCTTAGTACGCGCGGGGGGACACAATGAGCAGTACTTC. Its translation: CASSLVRAGGHNEQYF.

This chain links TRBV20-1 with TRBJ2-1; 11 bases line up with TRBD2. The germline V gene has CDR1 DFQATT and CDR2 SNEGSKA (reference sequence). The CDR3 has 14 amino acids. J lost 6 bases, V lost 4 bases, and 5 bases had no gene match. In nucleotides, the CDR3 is TGCAGTGCTACTAGCGGGGGGCAAGGCAATGAGCAGTTCTTC. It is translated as CSATSGGQGNEQFF.

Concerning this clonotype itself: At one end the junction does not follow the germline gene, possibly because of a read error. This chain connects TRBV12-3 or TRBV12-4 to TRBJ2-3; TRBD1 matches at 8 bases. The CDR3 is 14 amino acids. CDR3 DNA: TGTGCCAGTGCCTGCAGGGGGACAGGAGATGCGCAGTATTTC. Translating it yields CASACRGTGDAQYF.

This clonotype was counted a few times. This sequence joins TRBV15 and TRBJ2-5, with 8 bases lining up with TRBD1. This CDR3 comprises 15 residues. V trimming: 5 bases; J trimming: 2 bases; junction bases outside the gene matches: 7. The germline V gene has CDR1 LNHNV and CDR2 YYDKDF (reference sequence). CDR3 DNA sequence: TGTGCCACCAGCCCTCGAACAGGGGGTCAAGAGACCCAGTACTTC. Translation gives CATSPRTGGQETQYF.

The CDR3, as DNA: TGTGCCAGCAGCTTGCGGGGGGACAGGGTCTTCGGAGAGCAGTACTTC. The encoded protein is CASSLRGDRVFGEQYF. The chain recombines TRBV5-5 with TRBJ2-5; 9 bases agree with TRBD1. The trim removed 1 base at V and 11 bases at J, leaving 15 bases unmatched. This CDR3 has 16 amino acids. The V gene's germline CDR1 is SGHKS and CDR2 YYEKEE (reference sequence).

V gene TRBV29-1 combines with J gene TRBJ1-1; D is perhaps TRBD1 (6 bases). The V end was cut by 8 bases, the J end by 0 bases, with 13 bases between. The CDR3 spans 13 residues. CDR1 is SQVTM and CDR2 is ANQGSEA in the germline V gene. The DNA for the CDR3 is TGCAGCATAACGGGACACATGAACACTGAAGCTTTCTTT. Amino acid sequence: CSITGHMNTEAFF. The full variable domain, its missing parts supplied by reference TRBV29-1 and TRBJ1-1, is SAVISQKPSRDICQRGTSLTIQCQVDSQVTMMFWYRQQPGQSLTLIATANQGSEATYESGFVIDKFPISRPNLTFSTLTVSNMSPEDSSIYLCSITGHMNTEAFFGQGTRLTVV.

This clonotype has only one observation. The CDR3 region is CASSGGRGGGPHVFF. For the CDR3, the DNA is TGTGCCAGCAGTGGGGGTAGGGGCGGGGGGCCCCACGTGTTCTTC. The chain employs TRBV2 and TRBJ2-1; TRBD2 aligns across 8 bases. CDR1 is SNHLY, CDR2 FYNNEI, per germline. Trimming at V came to 4 bases and at J to 15 bases, leaving 17 bases not matched to a gene. The CDR3 spans 15 residues.

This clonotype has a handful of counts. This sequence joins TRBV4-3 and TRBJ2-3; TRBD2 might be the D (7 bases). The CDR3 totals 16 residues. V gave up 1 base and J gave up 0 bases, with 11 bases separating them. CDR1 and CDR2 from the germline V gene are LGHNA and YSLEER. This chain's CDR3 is CASSQVGGASTDTQYF. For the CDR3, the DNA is TGCGCCAGCAGCCAAGTGGGGGGGGCGAGCACAGATACGCAGTATTTT.

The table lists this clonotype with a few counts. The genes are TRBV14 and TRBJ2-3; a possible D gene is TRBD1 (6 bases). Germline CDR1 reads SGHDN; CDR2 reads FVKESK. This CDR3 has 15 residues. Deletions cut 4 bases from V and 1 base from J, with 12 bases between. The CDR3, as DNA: TGTGCCAGCAGCCCGACACAGGGACGCACAGATACGCAGTATTTT. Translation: CASSPTQGRTDTQYF.

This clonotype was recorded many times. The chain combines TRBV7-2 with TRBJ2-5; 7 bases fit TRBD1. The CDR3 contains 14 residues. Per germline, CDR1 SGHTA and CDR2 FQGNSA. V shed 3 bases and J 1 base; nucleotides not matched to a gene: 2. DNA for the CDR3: TGTGCCAGCAGCTTGTGGACAGGCCAAGAGACCCAGTACTTC. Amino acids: CASSLWTGQETQYF.

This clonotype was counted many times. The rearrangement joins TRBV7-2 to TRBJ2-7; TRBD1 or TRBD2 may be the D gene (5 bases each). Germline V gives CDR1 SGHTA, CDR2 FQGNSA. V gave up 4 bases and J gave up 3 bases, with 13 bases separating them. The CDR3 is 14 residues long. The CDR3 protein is CASSSRDRDYEQYF. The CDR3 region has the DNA TGTGCCAGCAGCTCCCGGGACCGCGACTACGAGCAGTACTTC.

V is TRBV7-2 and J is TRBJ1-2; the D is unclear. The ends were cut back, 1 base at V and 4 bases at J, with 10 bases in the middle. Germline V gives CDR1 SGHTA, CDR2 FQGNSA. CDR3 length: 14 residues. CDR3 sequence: CASSLEGRPYGYTF. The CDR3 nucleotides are TGTGCCAGCAGCTTAGAAGGCAGGCCCTATGGCTACACCTTC. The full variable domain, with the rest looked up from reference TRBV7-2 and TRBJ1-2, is GAGVSQSPSNKVTEKGKDVELRCDPISGHTALYWYRQSLGQGLEFLIYFQGNSAPDKSGLPSDRFSAERTGGSVSTLTIQRTQQEDSAVYLCASSLEGRPYGYTFGSGTRLTVV.

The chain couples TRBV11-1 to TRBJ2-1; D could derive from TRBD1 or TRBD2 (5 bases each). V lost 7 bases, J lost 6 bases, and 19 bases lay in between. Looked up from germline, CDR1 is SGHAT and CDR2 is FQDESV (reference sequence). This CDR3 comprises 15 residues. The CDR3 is CASNSAGTHGNEQFF. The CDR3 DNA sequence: TGTGCCAGCAACTCCGCCGGGACCCATGGCAATGAGCAGTTCTTC.

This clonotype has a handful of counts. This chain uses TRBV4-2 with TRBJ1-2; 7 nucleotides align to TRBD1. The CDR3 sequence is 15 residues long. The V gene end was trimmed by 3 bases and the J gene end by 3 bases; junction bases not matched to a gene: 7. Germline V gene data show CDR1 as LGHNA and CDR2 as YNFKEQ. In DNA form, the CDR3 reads TGTGCCAGCAGCCAGTTAACAGGGGCTGACTATGGCTACACCTTC. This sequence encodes CASSQLTGADYGYTF.

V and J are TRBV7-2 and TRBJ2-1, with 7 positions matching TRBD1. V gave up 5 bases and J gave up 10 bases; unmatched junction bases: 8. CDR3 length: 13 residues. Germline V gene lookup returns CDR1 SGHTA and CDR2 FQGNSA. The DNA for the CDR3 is TGTGCCAGCAGCCGGGACAGCCGTTGGGAGCAGTTCTTC. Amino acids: CASSRDSRWEQFF.

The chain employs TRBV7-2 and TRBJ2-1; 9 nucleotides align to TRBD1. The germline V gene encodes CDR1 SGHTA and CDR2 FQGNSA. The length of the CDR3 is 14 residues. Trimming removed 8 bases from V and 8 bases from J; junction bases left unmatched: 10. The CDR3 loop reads CASCIRGTGYEQFF. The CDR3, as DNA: TGTGCCAGCTGCATTAGGGGGACAGGGTATGAGCAGTTCTTC.

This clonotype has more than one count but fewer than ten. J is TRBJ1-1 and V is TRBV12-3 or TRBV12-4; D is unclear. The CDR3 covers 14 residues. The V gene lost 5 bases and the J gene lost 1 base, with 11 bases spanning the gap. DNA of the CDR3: TGTGCCAGCAGTCCCGAGACCGGGAACACTGAAGCTTTCTTT. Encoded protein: CASSPETGNTEAFF.